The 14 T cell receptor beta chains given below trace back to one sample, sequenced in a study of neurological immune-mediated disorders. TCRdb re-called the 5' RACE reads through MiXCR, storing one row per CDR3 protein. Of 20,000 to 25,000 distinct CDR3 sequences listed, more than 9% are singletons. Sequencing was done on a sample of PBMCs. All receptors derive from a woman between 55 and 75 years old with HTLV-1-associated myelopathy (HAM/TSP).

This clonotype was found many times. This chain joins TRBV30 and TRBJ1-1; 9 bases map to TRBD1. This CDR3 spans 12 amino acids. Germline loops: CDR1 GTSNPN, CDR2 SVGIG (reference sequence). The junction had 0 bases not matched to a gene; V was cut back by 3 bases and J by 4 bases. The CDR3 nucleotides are TGTGCCTGGAGGACAGGGGGCACTGAAGCTTTCTTT. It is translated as CAWRTGGTEAFF.

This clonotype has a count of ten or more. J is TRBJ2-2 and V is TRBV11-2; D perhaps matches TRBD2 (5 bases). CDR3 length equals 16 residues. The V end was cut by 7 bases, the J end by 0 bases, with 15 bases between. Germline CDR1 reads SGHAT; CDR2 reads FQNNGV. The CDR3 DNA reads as TGTGCCAGCAACCGGGGAGCACAATCGAACACCGGGGAGCTGTTTTTT. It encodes CASNRGAQSNTGELFF.

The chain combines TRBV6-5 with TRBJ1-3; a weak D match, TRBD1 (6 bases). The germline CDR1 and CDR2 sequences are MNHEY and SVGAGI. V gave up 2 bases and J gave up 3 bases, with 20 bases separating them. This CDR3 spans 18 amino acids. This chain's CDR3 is CASSYGGPAGVGGNTIYF. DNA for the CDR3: TGTGCCAGCAGTTACGGGGGCCCCGCGGGGGTCGGTGGAAACACCATATATTTT.

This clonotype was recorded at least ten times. CDR3 amino acids: CASSFQQQGSDGYTF. CDR3 coding DNA: TGCGCCAGCAGCTTCCAACAACAGGGGTCCGACGGCTACACCTTC. V gene TRBV5-1 combines with J gene TRBJ1-2; the match to TRBD1 covers 7 bases. The CDR3 extends over 15 amino acids. Looked up from germline, CDR1 is SGHRS and CDR2 is YFSETQ. The ends lost 2 bases at V and 8 bases at J; junction bases unmatched: 12.

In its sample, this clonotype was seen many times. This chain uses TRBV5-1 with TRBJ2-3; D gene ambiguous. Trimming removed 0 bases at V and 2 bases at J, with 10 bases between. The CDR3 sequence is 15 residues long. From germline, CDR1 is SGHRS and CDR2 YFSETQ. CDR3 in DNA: TGCGCCAGCAGCTTGGAGGGCAGGAACACAGATACGCAGTATTTT. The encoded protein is CASSLEGRNTDTQYF. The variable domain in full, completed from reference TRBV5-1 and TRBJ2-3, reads KAGVTQTPRYLIKTRGQQVTLSCSPISGHRSVSWYQQTPGQGLQFLFEYFSETQRNKGNFPGRFSGRQFSNSRSEMNVSTLELGDSALYLCASSLEGRNTDTQYFGPGTRLTVL.

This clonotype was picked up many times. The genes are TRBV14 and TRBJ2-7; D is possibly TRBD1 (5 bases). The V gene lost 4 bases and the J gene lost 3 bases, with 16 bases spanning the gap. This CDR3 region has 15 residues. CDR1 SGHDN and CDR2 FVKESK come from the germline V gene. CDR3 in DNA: TGTGCCAGCAGCCGGTATAGGACACCTGGCTACGAGCAGTACTTC. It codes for CASSRYRTPGYEQYF.

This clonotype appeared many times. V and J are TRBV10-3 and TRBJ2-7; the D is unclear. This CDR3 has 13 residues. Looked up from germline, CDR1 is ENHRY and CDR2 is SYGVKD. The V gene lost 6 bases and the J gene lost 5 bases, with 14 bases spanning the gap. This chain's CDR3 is CAIRPAGFHEQYF. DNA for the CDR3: TGTGCCATCAGACCGGCCGGGTTCCACGAGCAGTACTTC.

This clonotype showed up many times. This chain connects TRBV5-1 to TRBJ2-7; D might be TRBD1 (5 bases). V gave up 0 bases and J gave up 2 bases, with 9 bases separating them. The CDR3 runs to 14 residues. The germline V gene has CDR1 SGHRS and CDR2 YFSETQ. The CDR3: CASSLGQTPYEQYF. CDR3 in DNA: TGCGCCAGCAGCTTGGGACAGACACCCTACGAGCAGTACTTC.

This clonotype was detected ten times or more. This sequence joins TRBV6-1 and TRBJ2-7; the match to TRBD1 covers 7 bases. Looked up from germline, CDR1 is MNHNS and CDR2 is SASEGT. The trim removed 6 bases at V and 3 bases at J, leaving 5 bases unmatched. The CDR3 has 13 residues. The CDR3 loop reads CASSRGQYYEQYF. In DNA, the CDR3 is TGTGCCAGCAGCCGGGGACAGTACTACGAGCAGTACTTC.

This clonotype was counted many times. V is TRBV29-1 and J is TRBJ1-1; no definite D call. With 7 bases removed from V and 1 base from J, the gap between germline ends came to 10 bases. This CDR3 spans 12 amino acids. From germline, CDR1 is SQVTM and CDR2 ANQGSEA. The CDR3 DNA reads TGCAGCGCGGGCATGTGGAACACTGAAGCTTTCTTT. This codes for CSAGMWNTEAFF.

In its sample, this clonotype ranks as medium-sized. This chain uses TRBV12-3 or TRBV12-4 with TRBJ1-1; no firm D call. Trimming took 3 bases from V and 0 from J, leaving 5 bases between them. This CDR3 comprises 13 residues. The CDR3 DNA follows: TGTGCCAGCAGTTTTAGGGTGAACACTGAAGCTTTCTTT. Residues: CASSFRVNTEAFF.

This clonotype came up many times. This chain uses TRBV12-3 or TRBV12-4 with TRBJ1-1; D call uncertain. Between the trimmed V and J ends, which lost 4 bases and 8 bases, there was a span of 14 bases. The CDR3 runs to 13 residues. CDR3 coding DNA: TGTGCCAGCAGTTGGTTTGCGGCGACGGAAGCTTTCTTT. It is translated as CASSWFAATEAFF.

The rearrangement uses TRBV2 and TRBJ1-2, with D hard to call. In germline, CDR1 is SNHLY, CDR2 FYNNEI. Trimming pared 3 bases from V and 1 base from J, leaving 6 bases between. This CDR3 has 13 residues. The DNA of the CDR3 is TGTGCCAGCAGTGAGGGCCTTAACTATGGCTACACCTTC. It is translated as CASSEGLNYGYTF.

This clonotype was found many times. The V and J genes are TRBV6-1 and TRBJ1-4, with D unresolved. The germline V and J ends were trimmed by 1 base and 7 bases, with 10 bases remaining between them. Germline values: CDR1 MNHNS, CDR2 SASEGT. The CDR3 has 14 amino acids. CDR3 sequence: CASSEVSGGEKLFF. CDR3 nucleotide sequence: TGTGCCAGCAGTGAAGTTTCAGGAGGTGAAAAACTGTTTTTT.